This T cell receptor (beta chain) was retrieved from a study of post-analysis software for immune sequencing data. Study overall: In terms of disease course, relapsing-remitting, secondary progressive and progressive-relapsing multiple sclerosis were included.

V lost 11 bases, J lost 7 bases, and 14 bases lay in between. Germline CDR1 reads SGHTA; CDR2 reads FQGNSA. CDR3 size: 12 residues. A note on this clonotype: Its specificity is not known.

Researchers reported that TCR beta cDNA libraries carried unique molecular identifiers. There were 1 to 10 million T cells, and about 500,000 cDNA molecules came from them. TCRdb reprocessed the PCR reads with MiXCR, giving one entry per CDR3 protein. This sample carries about 430,000 distinct CDR3 sequences, approximately 37% of them seen once, and the ten largest clones take 7.6%. Study-level results: About five TRBV segments, including TRBV5-6, TRBV5-1 and TRBV20-1, were more frequent in patients than controls. Controls showed significantly higher normalized Chao1 diversity than did multiple sclerosis patients.

The chain has TRBV7-2 and TRBJ1-4, with a weak D call TRBD1 (6 bases). Sequencing was performed on blood. This clonotype was obtained from a girl aged 2-15 years with multiple sclerosis. CDR3 in amino acids: CAQGGALEKLFF. The CDR3 DNA reads TGTGCCCAAGGGGGGGCGCTTGAAAAACTGTTTTTT. The complete variable domain, with remaining parts taken from reference TRBV7-2 and TRBJ1-4, reads GAGVSQSPSNKVTEKGKDVELRCDPISGHTALYWYRQSLGQGLEFLIYFQGNSAPDKSGLPSDRFSAERTGGSVSTLTIQRTQQEDSAVYLCAQGGALEKLFFGSGTQLSVL.